This TCR beta chain was found in a study of STAT5B mutations in CD4+ large granular lymphocyte leukemia. Germline CDR1 and CDR2: SGHNT and YYREEE (reference sequence). V trimming: 4 bases; J trimming: 5 bases; junction bases outside the gene matches: 11. There are 16 residues in the CDR3. TCRdb's table, derived via immunoSEQ multiplex PCR, lists solely in-frame clones and lacks some. The table records around 48,000 clones, around 70% of them present only once. This TCR was sampled from a human donor in good health. This chain joins TRBV5-4 and TRBJ2-7, with TRBD2 matching over 11 bases. Material: CD4+ T cells from blood buffy coats. The CDR3 DNA sequence: TGTGCCAGCAGCCAGGGGGCTAGCGGGGGGTTAAACGAGCAGTACTTC. Protein: CASSQGASGGLNEQYF.